The source of this TCR beta chain is a study of Graves' ophthalmopathy and Graves' hyperthyroidism. The study amplified TCR beta CDR3 regions using RNA transcripts. HTBI primers served in a first-round RT-PCR, which a second-round multiplex PCR followed. TCRdb used MiXCR to reprocess the multiplex PCR reads, holding one entry per CDR3 protein. This table holds roughly 600,000 distinct CDR3 sequences, approximately 37% found once. Per the germline V gene, CDR1 is GTSNPN and CDR2 is SVGIG (reference sequence). The CDR3 is 13 amino acids. Between the trimmed V and J ends, which lost 3 bases and 8 bases, there was a span of 11 bases.

J is TRBJ1-6 and V is TRBV30, with D possibly matching TRBD1 (6 bases). The sample consisted of peripheral blood or thyroid tissue (not recorded which). The clonotype was recovered from an adult man with Graves' hyperthyroidism. DNA for the CDR3: TGTGCCTGGAGACACAGGGTAGATTCACCCCTCCACTTT. Translating it yields CAWRHRVDSPLHF.